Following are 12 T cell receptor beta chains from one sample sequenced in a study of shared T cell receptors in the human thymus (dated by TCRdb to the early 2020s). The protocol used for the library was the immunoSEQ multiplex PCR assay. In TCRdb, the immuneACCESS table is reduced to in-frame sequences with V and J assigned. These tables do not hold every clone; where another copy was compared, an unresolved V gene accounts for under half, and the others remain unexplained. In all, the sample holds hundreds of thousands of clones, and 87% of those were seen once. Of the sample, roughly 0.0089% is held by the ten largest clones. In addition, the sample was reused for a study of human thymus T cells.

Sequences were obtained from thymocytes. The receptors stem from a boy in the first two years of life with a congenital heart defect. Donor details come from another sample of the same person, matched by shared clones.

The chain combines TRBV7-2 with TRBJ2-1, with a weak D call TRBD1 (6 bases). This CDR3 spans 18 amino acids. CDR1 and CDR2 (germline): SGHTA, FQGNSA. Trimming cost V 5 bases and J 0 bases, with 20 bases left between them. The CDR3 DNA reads TGTGCCAGCAGCCCCCGGTCCCGGGACATTCACTCCTACAATGAGCAGTTCTTC. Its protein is CASSPRSRDIHSYNEQFF.

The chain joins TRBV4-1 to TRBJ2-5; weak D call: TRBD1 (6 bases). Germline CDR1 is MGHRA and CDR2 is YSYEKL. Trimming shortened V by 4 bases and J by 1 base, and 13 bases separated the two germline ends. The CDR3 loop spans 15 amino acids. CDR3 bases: TGCGCCAGCAGCCGAGCCGGGACATCCCAAGAGACCCAGTACTTC. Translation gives CASSRAGTSQETQYF.

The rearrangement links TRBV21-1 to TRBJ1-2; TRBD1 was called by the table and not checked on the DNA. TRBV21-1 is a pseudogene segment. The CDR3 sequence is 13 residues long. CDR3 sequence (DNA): TGTGCCAGCAGCAAAGCTAGGGGCTATGGCTACACCTTC. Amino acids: CASSKARGYGYTF.

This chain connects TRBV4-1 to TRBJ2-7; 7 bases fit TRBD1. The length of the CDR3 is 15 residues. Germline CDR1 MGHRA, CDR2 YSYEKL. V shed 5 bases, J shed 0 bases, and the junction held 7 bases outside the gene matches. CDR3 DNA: TGCGCCAGCAGCTTTCGAGACAGGGACTCCTACGAGCAGTACTTC. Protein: CASSFRDRDSYEQYF.

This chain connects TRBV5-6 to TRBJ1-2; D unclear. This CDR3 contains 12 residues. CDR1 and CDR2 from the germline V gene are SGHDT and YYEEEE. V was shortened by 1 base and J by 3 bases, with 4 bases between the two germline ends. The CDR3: CASSLWHYGYTF. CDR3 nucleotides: TGTGCCAGCAGCTTGTGGCACTATGGCTACACCTTC.

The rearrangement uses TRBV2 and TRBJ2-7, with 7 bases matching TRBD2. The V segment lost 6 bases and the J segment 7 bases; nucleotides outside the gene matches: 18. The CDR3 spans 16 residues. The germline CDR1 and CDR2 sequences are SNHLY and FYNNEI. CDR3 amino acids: CASSGTLRTSLLEQYF. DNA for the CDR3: TGTGCCAGCAGCGGAACCCTAAGGACTAGTCTTCTTGAGCAGTACTTC.

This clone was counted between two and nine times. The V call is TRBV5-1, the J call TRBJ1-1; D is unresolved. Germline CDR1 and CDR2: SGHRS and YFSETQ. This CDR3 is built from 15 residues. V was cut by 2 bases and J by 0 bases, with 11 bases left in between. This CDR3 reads CASSLVARLNTEAFF. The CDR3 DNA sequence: TGCGCCAGCAGCTTAGTGGCCAGGTTGAACACTGAAGCTTTCTTT.

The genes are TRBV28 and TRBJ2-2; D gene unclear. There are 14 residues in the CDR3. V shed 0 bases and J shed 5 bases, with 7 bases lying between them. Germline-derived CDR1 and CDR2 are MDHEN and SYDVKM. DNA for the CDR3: TGTGCCAGCAGTTTATGCGGGTGGACCGGGGAGCTGTTTTTT. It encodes CASSLCGWTGELFF.

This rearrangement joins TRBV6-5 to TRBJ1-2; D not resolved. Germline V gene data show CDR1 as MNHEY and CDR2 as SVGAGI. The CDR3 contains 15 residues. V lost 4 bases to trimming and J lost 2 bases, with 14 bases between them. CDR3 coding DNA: TGTGCCAGCAGTTCCAGGTCGCGAGGGAACTATGGCTACACCTTC. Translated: CASSSRSRGNYGYTF.

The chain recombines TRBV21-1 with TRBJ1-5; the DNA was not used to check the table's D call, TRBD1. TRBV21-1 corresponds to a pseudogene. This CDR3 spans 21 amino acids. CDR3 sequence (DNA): TGTGCCAGCAGCAAAACTAGGGGGGATAAAGGTTGTAACAGGGGAAATCAGCCCCAGCATTTT. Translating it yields CASSKTRGDKGCNRGNQPQHF.

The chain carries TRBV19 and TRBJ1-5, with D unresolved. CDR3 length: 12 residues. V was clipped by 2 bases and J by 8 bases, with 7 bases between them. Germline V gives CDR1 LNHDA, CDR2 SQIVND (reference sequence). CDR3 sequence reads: CASSIRGEPQHF. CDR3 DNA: TGTGCCAGTAGTATACGGGGAGAGCCCCAGCATTTT. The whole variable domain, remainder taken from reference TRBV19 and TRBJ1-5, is DGGITQSPKYLFRKEGQNVTLSCEQNLNHDAMYWYRQDPGQGLRLIYYSQIVNDFQKGDIAEGYSVSREKKESFPLTVTSAQKNPTAFYLCASSIRGEPQHFGDGTRLSIL.

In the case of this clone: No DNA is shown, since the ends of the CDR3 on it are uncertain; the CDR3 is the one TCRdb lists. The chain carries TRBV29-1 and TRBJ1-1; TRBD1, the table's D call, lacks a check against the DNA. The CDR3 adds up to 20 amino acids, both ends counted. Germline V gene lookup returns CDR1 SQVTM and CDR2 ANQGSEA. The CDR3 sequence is CSAGDSEAFFGQGTRLRTFF.